One sample yielded the 5 T cell receptor beta chains listed below, sequenced in a study of T cell responses to AZD1222 COVID-19 vaccine. Some clones are missing from TCRdb's copy, which holds only in-frame ones; the method was immunoSEQ multiplex PCR. Among some 28,000 clones listed, 78% were seen once. Sequenced material: peripheral blood, taken on day 0 of AZD1222 vaccination. The receptors here all came from an adult in good health.

This chain uses TRBV3-1 (or the pseudogene TRBV3-2) with TRBJ1-3, with D possibly TRBD1 on 6 matching bases. CDR1 LGHDT and CDR2 YNNKEL come from the germline V gene (reference sequence). The CDR3 contains 15 residues. V was pared by 5 bases and J by 3 bases, with 14 bases between. The CDR3 bases are TGTGCCAGCAGCGGTACAGGGACTGGTGGAAACACCATATATTTT. Translating it yields CASSGTGTGGNTIYF.

This clone showed up just a few times. The chain carries TRBV3-1 (or the pseudogene TRBV3-2) and TRBJ1-5; no firm D call. The CDR3 has 14 amino acids. V was shortened by 5 bases and J by 6 bases, with 14 bases between the two germline ends. Germline V lookup: CDR1 LGHDT, CDR2 YNNKEL (reference sequence). This CDR3 reads CASSTTTGGQPQHF. The CDR3, as DNA: TGTGCCAGCAGCACTACAACCGGTGGTCAGCCCCAGCATTTT.

This clone was observed a handful of times. The J gene is TRBJ1-1, the V gene TRBV7-9; 9 nucleotides agree with TRBD1. Germline V gene sequence: CDR1 SEHNR, CDR2 FQNEAQ (reference sequence). The CDR3 has 14 amino acids. J lost 3 bases, V lost 5 bases, and 4 bases had no gene match. The CDR3 nucleotides read TGTGCCAGCAGCATACAGGGGGCGGACACTGAAGCTTTCTTT. Translating gives CASSIQGADTEAFF.

This clone has just a few counts. The chain recombines TRBV5-5 with TRBJ2-7, with a weak D call TRBD1 (6 bases). V was shortened by 2 bases and J by 1 base, with 16 bases between the two germline ends. The CDR3 totals 16 residues. Per the germline V gene, CDR1 is SGHKS and CDR2 is YYEKEE (reference sequence). The CDR3 is CASSFKQGEVSYEQYF. The DNA for the CDR3 is TGTGCCAGCAGCTTTAAACAGGGAGAGGTGTCCTACGAGCAGTACTTC.

The chain joins TRBV27 to TRBJ1-1; the D is unclear. V was cut by 2 bases and J by 5 bases, with 18 bases left in between. This CDR3 spans 16 amino acids. Germline CDR1 MNHEY, CDR2 SMNVEV (reference sequence). DNA of the CDR3: TGTGCCAGCAGTTTACGTCCTTGGGGAAGAGGGACTGAAGCTTTCTTT. Protein product: CASSLRPWGRGTEAFF.